Shown below are 18 T cell receptor beta chains from a single sample sequenced in a study of T cell changes during pregnancy in multiple sclerosis (dated by TCRdb to the late 2010s). The library came from the immunoSEQ multiplex PCR assay. What TCRdb holds here is the immuneACCESS table cut down to in-frame rearrangements. Part of the clones is not present; checked against another copy, under half of the missing clones reflect an unresolved V gene, and the others are unexplained. The sample contains about 51,000 clones, 93% of them found a single time. 1.5% to 2% of the sample is taken by the ten largest. Sequences were derived from peripheral blood, sampled in the second trimester of pregnancy. The receptors shown here come from a female donor with multiple sclerosis, enrolled in a pregnancy study.

V gene TRBV28 combines with J gene TRBJ2-7, with D possibly TRBD2 on 5 matching bases. The V end lost 1 base, the J end lost 2 bases, and 9 bases lay between the germline ends. The CDR3 is made up of 14 amino acids. The germline CDR1 and CDR2 sequences are MDHEN and SYDVKM. For the CDR3, the DNA is TGTGCCAGCAGTTTATCACTAGGAGCCTACGAGCAGTACTTC. It encodes CASSLSLGAYEQYF.

CDR3 sequence: CASSEGDSPGETQYF. The CDR3 nucleotides are TGTGCCAGCAGTGAAGGGGACTCCCCGGGGGAGACCCAGTACTTC. This rearrangement joins TRBV2 to TRBJ2-5; D might be TRBD2 (6 bases). Trimming shortened V by 1 base and J by 5 bases, and 14 bases separated the two germline ends. Germline CDR1 SNHLY, CDR2 FYNNEI. This CDR3 region has 15 residues. Based on the CDR3 plus reference TRBV2 and TRBJ2-5, the full variable domain is EPEVTQTPSHQVTQMGQEVILRCVPISNHLYFYWYRQILGQKVEFLVSFYNNEISEKSEIFDDQFSVERPDGSNFTLKIRSTKLEDSAMYFCASSEGDSPGETQYFGPGTRLLVL.

This chain uses TRBV6-4 with TRBJ2-1; 12 bases are shared with TRBD2. In germline, CDR1 is MRHNA, CDR2 SNTAGT. The CDR3 has 18 residues. The junction had 11 bases not matched to a gene; V was cut back by 2 bases and J by 6 bases. CDR3 sequence: CASSDGRRTSGEPNEQFF. CDR3 coding DNA: TGTGCCAGCAGTGACGGCCGAAGGACTAGCGGGGAACCCAATGAGCAGTTCTTC.

The V gene is TRBV21-1, the J gene TRBJ2-1; the D segment call TRBD1 is taken from the table without a DNA check. TRBV21-1 is tagged as a pseudogene. The CDR3 loop spans 16 amino acids. The CDR3 coding sequence is TGTGCCAGCAGCAAATGGTGGCAGGGGCCCTACAATGAGCAGTTCTTC. This translates into CASSKWWQGPYNEQFF.

The table lists this clone with a few counts. The chain is built from TRBV6-1 and TRBJ1-1; the match to TRBD1 covers 7 bases. In germline, CDR1 is MNHNS, CDR2 SASEGT. The trim removed 3 bases at V and 7 bases at J, leaving 8 bases unmatched. CDR3 size: 14 residues. CDR3 region: CASSDRGNGDEAFF. CDR3 nucleotides: TGTGCCAGCAGTGACAGGGGGAATGGTGATGAAGCTTTCTTT.

CDR3 amino acids: CAISPTVVGNTIYF. CDR3 in DNA: TGTGCCATCAGCCCGACAGTAGTTGGAAACACCATATATTTT. The rearrangement links TRBV10-3 to TRBJ1-3, with D tentatively TRBD1 (5 bases). The CDR3 covers 14 residues. The germline gives CDR1 ENHRY, CDR2 SYGVKD. Deletions cut 6 bases from V and 3 bases from J, with 12 bases between.

The V gene is TRBV6-5, the J gene TRBJ2-7; no definite D call. The V end lost 0 bases, the J end lost 2 bases, and 11 bases lay between the germline ends. Germline CDR1 is MNHEY and CDR2 is SVGAGI. The CDR3 sequence is 15 residues long. This CDR3 reads CASSYSEVLTYEQYF. CDR3 coding DNA: TGTGCCAGCAGTTACTCCGAGGTCCTTACCTACGAGCAGTACTTC.

This sequence joins TRBV7-9 and TRBJ2-3; D might be TRBD2 (6 bases). In germline, CDR1 is SEHNR, CDR2 FQNEAQ (reference sequence). The CDR3 has 14 residues. Trimming left V 5 bases short and J 7 bases short, with 16 bases between. DNA of the CDR3: TGTGCCAGCAGCCCAAGACTAGAAGTGAATACGCAGTATTTT. Protein: CASSPRLEVNTQYF.

The chain has TRBV19 and TRBJ2-1; 10 positions agree with TRBD2. From germline, CDR1 is LNHDA and CDR2 SQIVND (reference sequence). The CDR3 has 15 residues. V was clipped by 2 bases and J by 6 bases; unmatched bases: 4. The CDR3 bases are TGTGCCAGTAGTATAAAAGCGGGAGGGGTCAATGAGCAGTTCTTC. It yields the protein CASSIKAGGVNEQFF. Using reference TRBV19 and TRBJ2-1 for the parts outside the CDR3, the full variable domain is DGGITQSPKYLFRKEGQNVTLSCEQNLNHDAMYWYRQDPGQGLRLIYYSQIVNDFQKGDIAEGYSVSREKKESFPLTVTSAQKNPTAFYLCASSIKAGGVNEQFFGPGTRLTVL.

V gene TRBV28 combines with J gene TRBJ2-3, with TRBD2 identical over 16 bases. Per germline, CDR1 MDHEN and CDR2 SYDVKM. The CDR3 consists of 19 residues. Unmatched junction bases numbered 9, after V lost 4 bases and J lost 2 bases. This chain's CDR3 is CASSSPGLAGGRVTDTQYF. The DNA for the CDR3 is TGTGCCAGCAGTTCGCCGGGACTAGCGGGAGGGAGAGTCACAGATACGCAGTATTTT.

This chain links TRBV13 with TRBJ1-1; tentatively, D is TRBD1 (6 bases). Trimming left V 0 bases short and J 0 bases short, with 8 bases between. The CDR3 is 15 residues long. Germline CDR1 PRHDT, CDR2 FYEKMQ (reference sequence). The CDR3 DNA sequence: TGTGCCAGCAGCTTAGGACAGGGATTGAACACTGAAGCTTTCTTT. Translation gives CASSLGQGLNTEAFF.

The chain recombines TRBV7-2 with TRBJ2-2; 8 positions match TRBD2. CDR3 length: 18 residues. V lost 5 bases and J lost 9; bases outside the gene matches: 20. Germline lookup yields CDR1 SGHTA and CDR2 FQGNSA. The CDR3 nucleotides are TGTGCCAGCAGCCCGGGGGCCCGGGGACTAGGGGGGGCCCGGGAGCTGTTTTTT. Amino acids: CASSPGARGLGGARELFF. The variable domain in full, with the rest retrieved from reference TRBV7-2 and TRBJ2-2, is GAGVSQSPSNKVTEKGKDVELRCDPISGHTALYWYRQSLGQGLEFLIYFQGNSAPDKSGLPSDRFSAERTGGSVSTLTIQRTQQEDSAVYLCASSPGARGLGGARELFFGEGSRLTVL.

The chain recombines TRBV7-2 with TRBJ2-7; 10 bases line up with TRBD1. Per germline, CDR1 SGHTA and CDR2 FQGNSA. Germline trimming cut 2 bases from V and 2 bases from J; bases unmatched to any gene: 3. This CDR3 is built from 15 residues. The CDR3 is CASSLRQGAAYEQYF. CDR3 DNA: TGTGCCAGCAGCTTAAGACAGGGGGCGGCCTACGAGCAGTACTTC.

This clone was detected only once. The J gene is TRBJ1-2, the V gene TRBV7-2, with a tentative D call TRBD1 (6 bases). V was shortened by 3 bases and J by 0 bases, with 14 bases between the two germline ends. Germline loops: CDR1 SGHTA, CDR2 FQGNSA. CDR3 length equals 16 residues. In DNA, the CDR3 is TGTGCCAGCAGCTTTCTCCAGGGGAATACTAACTATGGCTACACCTTC. It encodes CASSFLQGNTNYGYTF.

CDR3 sequence reads: CASSPRGDEAFF. CDR3 coding DNA: TGTGCCAGCAGCCCCCGGGGGGATGAAGCTTTCTTT. The rearrangement joins TRBV7-2 to TRBJ1-1; D is possibly TRBD1 (5 bases). The CDR3 loop spans 12 amino acids. Trimming took off 5 bases at V and 7 bases at J, with 11 bases between the two ends. CDR1 is SGHTA, CDR2 FQGNSA, per germline.

This chain joins TRBV25-1 and TRBJ1-1; tentatively, D is TRBD1 (5 bases). V was cut by 9 bases and J by 0 bases, with 11 bases left in between. The CDR3 consists of 13 residues. CDR1 is MGHDK and CDR2 is SYGVNS in the germline V gene. The CDR3 here is CASRGWVNTEAFF. For the CDR3, the DNA is TGTGCCAGTAGGGGCTGGGTGAACACTGAAGCTTTCTTT.

J is TRBJ1-4 and V is TRBV7-9; the D is unclear. Germline assignment: CDR1 SEHNR and CDR2 FQNEAQ (reference sequence). The CDR3 has 11 residues. V lost 7 bases, J lost 5 bases, and 5 bases lay in between. The CDR3 DNA reads as TGTGCCAGCATCATCAATGAAAAACTGTTTTTT. Encoded protein: CASIINEKLFF. Full variable domain (remainder filled in from reference TRBV7-9 and TRBJ1-4): DTGVSQNPRHKITKRGQNVTFRCDPISEHNRLYWYRQTLGQGPEFLTYFQNEAQLEKSRLLSDRFSAERPKGSFSTLEIQRTEQGDSAMYLCASIINEKLFFGSGTQLSVL.

This chain uses TRBV4-2 with TRBJ2-2; TRBD2 matches 12 bases. The CDR3 spans 15 residues. The V gene end was trimmed by 3 bases and the J gene end by 8 bases; junction bases not matched to a gene: 4. Germline lookup yields CDR1 LGHNA and CDR2 YNFKEQ. The CDR3 is CASSQRGLAGGELFF. CDR3 DNA: TGTGCCAGCAGCCAGCGAGGACTAGCGGGGGGGGAGCTGTTTTTT.